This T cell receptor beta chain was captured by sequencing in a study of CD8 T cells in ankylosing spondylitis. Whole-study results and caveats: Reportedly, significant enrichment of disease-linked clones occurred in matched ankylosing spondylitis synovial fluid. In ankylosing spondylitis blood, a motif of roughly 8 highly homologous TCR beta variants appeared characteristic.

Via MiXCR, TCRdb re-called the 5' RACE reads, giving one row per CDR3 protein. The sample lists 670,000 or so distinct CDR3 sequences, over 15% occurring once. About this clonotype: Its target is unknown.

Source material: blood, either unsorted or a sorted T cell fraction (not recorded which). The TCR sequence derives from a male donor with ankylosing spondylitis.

The CDR3 DNA is TGCGCCAGCAGCCCATCGGGACTAGCGGGAGAGACCCAGTACTTC. As protein: CASSPSGLAGETQYF. The chain uses TRBV4-1 and TRBJ2-5; 12 nucleotides line up with TRBD2. The CDR3 is 15 amino acids. The V segment lost 4 bases and the J segment 4 bases; nucleotides outside the gene matches: 4. The germline V gene encodes CDR1 MGHRA and CDR2 YSYEKL.